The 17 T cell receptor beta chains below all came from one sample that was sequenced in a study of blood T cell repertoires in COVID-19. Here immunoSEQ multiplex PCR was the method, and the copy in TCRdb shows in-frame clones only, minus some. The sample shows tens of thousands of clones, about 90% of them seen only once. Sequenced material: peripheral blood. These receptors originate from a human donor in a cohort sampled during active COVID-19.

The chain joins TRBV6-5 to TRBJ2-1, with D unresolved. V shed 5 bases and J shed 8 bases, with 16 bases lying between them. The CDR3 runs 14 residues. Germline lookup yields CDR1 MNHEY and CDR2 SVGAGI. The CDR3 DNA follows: TGTGCCAGCAGTCCCGTGACGACTCACGATGAGCAGTTCTTC. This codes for CASSPVTTHDEQFF.

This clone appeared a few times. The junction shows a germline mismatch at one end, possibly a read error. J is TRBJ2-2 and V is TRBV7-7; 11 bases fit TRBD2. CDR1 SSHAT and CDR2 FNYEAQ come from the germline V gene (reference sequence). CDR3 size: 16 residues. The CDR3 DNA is TGTGCTAGCAGCTGGGGGACTAGCGGCTACACCGGGGAGCTGTTTTTT. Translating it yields CASSWGTSGYTGELFF.

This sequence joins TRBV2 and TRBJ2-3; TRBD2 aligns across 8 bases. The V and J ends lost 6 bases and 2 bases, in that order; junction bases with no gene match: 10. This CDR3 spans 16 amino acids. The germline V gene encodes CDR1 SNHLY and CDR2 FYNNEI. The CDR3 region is CASSGLGTRNTDTQYF. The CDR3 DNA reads TGTGCCAGCAGCGGTCTTGGGACTAGAAACACAGATACGCAGTATTTT. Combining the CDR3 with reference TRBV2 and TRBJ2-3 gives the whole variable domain EPEVTQTPSHQVTQMGQEVILRCVPISNHLYFYWYRQILGQKVEFLVSFYNNEISEKSEIFDDQFSVERPDGSNFTLKIRSTKLEDSAMYFCASSGLGTRNTDTQYFGPGTRLTVL.

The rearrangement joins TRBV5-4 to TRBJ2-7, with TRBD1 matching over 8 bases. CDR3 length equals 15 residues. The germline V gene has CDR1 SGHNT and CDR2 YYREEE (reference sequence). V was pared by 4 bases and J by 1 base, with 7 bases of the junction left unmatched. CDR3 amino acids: CASSTGDRSSYEQYF. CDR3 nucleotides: TGTGCCAGCAGCACCGGGGACAGGTCTTCCTACGAGCAGTACTTC.

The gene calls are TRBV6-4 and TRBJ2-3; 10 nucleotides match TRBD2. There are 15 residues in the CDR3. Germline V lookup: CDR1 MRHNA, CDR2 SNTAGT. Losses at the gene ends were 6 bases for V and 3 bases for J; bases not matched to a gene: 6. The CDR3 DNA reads TGTGCCAGCAGGGTGGGACTAGCGTATACAGATACGCAGTATTTT. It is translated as CASRVGLAYTDTQYF.

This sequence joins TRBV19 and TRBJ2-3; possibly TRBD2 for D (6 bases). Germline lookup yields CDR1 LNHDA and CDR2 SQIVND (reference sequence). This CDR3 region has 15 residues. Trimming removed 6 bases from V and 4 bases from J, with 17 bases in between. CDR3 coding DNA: TGTGCCAGTAGATCAATACGGGAGTCGGCAGATACGCAGTATTTT. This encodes CASRSIRESADTQYF.

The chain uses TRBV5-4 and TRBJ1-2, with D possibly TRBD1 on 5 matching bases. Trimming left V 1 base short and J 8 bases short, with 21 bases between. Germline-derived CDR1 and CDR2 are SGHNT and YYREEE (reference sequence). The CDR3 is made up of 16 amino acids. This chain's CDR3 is CASSLSSTIGAGGYTF. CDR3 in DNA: TGTGCCAGCAGCTTGTCATCGACAATAGGGGCCGGAGGCTACACCTTC.

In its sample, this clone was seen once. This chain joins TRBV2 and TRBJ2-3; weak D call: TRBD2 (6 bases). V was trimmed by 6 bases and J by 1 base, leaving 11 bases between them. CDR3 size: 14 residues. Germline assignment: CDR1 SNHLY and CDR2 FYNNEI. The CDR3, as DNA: TGTGCCAGCAGGGGGGACTTGGGCACAGATACGCAGTATTTT. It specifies CASRGDLGTDTQYF.

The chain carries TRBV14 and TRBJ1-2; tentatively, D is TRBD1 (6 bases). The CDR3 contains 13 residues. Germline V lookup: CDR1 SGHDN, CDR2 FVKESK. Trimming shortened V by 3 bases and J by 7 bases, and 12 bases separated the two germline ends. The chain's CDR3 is CASSQGPRGGYTF. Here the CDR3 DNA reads TGTGCCAGCAGCCAGGGACCCAGGGGTGGCTACACCTTC. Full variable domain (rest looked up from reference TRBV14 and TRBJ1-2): EAGVTQFPSHSVIEKGQTVTLRCDPISGHDNLYWYRRVMGKEIKFLLHFVKESKQDESGMPNNRFLAERTGGTYSTLKVQPAELEDSGVYFCASSQGPRGGYTFGSGTRLTVV.

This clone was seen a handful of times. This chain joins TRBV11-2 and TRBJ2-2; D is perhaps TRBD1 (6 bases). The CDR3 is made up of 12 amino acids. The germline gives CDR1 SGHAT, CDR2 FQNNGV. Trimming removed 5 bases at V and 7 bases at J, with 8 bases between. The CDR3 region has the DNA TGTGCCAGCAGCCCGGACAGCGGGGAGCTGTTTTTT. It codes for CASSPDSGELFF.

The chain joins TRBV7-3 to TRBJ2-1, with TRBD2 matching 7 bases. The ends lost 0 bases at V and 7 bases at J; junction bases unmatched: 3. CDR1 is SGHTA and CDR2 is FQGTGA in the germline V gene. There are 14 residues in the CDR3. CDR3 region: CASSLTGGPNEQFF. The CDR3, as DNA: TGTGCCAGCAGCTTAACGGGAGGGCCTAATGAGCAGTTCTTC. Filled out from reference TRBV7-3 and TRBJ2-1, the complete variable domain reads GAGVSQTPSNKVTEKGKYVELRCDPISGHTALYWYRQSLGQGPEFLIYFQGTGAADDSGLPNDRFFAVRPEGSVSTLKIQRTERGDSAVYLCASSLTGGPNEQFFGPGTRLTVL.

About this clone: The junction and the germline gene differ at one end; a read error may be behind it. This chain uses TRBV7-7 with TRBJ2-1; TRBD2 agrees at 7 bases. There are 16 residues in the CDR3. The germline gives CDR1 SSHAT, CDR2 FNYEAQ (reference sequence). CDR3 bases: TGTGCTAGCAGCTTAGCGTCCATCACGGGCGGGGGTGAGCAGTTCTTC. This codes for CASSLASITGGGEQFF.

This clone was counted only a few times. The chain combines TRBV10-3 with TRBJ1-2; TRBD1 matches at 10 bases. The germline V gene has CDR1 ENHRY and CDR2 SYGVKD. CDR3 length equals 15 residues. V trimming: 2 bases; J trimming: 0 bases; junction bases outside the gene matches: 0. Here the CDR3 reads CAISEGTGANYGYTF. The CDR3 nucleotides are TGTGCCATCAGTGAGGGGACAGGGGCTAACTATGGCTACACCTTC.

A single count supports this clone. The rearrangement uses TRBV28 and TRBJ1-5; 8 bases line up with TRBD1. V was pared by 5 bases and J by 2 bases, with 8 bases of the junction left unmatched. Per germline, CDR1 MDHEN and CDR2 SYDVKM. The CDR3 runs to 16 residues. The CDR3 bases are TGTGCCAGCAGTAGCCATCTGGGACAGGGCAATCAGCCCCAGCATTTT. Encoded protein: CASSSHLGQGNQPQHF.

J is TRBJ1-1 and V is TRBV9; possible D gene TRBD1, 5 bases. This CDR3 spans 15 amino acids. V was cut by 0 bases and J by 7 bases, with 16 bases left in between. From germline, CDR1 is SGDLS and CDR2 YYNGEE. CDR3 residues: CASSVGWAGGGEAFF. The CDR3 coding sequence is TGTGCCAGCAGCGTAGGATGGGCTGGGGGAGGTGAAGCTTTCTTT.

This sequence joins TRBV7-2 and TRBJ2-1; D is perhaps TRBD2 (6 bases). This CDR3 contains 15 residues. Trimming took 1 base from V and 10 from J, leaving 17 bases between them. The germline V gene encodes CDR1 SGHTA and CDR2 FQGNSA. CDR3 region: CASSLGATSSGEQFF. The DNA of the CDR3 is TGTGCCAGCAGCTTAGGGGCTACTAGCTCAGGCGAGCAGTTCTTC.

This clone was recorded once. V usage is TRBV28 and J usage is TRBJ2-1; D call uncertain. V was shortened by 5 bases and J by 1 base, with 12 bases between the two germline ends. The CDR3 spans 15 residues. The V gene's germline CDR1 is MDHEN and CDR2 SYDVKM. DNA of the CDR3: TGTGCCAGCAGTCCCTCCGGCGGTTCCTACAATGAGCAGTTCTTC. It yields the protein CASSPSGGSYNEQFF.